The sequence of this T cell receptor (beta chain) was determined in a study of T cell clonotyping in hematopoietic cell transplantation. Libraries were prepared by immunoSEQ multiplex PCR; TCRdb keeps only in-frame clonotypes and omits some of them. Of over 8,500 clones in the sample, just over 45% were seen once. Source: PBMCs, taken 30 days after allogeneic stem cell transplant. The TCR sequence derives from a male patient aged 50 to 60 who had an allogeneic stem cell transplant from an unrelated donor, so the T cells may come from the graft donor. Some clones in this sample may be carry-over from other donors' samples.

The CDR3 DNA is TGTGCCTGGAGTGTACAGGGGAATCAGCCCCAGCATTTT. This encodes CAWSVQGNQPQHF. The chain uses TRBV30 and TRBJ1-5, with 7 positions matching TRBD1. After removal of 0 bases from V and 4 bases from J, the junction contained 0 bases not matched to a gene. The CDR3 runs 13 residues. Germline V gene sequence: CDR1 GTSNPN, CDR2 SVGIG (reference sequence).